One T cell receptor beta chain is described in this entry. The sample comes from a study of shared T cell receptors in the human thymus. This CDR3 has 17 residues. Germline lookup yields CDR1 WNHNN and CDR2 SYGVQD (reference sequence). Trimming at V came to 6 bases and at J to 2 bases, leaving 12 bases not matched to a gene. The protocol was immunoSEQ multiplex PCR, while the TCRdb copy is restricted to in-frame clones and leaves out a portion. Among almost 550,000 clones listed, 78% were seen once. The same data also contributed to another study, on human thymus T cells. That study reports: The donor group consisted of healthy Finnish infants who were having corrective surgery for congenital heart defects. Thymic and blood repertoires appeared to display a bias in their usage of V and J genes. The related literature has documented a marked overlap of thymic repertoires among unrelated individuals.

The rearrangement joins TRBV10-1 to TRBJ2-3; 9 bases are shared with TRBD2. The source of this sequence is a boy in the first two years of life with a congenital heart defect. Sequenced input: thymocytes. CDR3 coding DNA: TGCGCCAGCAGCGAGCACGTTCTAGCGGGGCCCACAGATACGCAGTATTTT. It specifies CASSEHVLAGPTDTQYF.